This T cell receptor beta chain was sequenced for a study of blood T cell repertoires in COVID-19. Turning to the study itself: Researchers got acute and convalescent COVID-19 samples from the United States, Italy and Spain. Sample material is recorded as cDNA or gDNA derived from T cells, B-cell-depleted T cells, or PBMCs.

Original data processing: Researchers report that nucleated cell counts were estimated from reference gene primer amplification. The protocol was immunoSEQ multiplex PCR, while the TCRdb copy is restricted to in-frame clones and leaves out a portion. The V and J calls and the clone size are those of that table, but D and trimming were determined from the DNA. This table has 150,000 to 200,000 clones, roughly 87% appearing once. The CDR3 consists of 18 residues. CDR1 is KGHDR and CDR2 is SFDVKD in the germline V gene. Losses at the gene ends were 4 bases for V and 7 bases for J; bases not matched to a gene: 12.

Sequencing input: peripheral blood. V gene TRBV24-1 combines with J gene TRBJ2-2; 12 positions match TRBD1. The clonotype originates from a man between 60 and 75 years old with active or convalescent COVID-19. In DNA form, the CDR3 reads TGTGCCACCAGTGACCCTAAGGGACAGGGGGCTGCGGGCGGGGAGCTGTTTTTT. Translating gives CATSDPKGQGAAGGELFF.